These 29 T cell receptor beta chains share one sample of origin, sequenced in a study of blood T cell repertoires in COVID-19. The protocol was immunoSEQ multiplex PCR, while the TCRdb copy is restricted to in-frame clones and leaves out a portion. The sample carries 190,000 or so clones, about 86% recorded once. Sequences were obtained from PBMCs or T cells enriched from blood (not recorded which). These receptors came from a man between 35 and 55 years old who had recovered from COVID-19.

The chain combines TRBV29-1 with TRBJ2-7; 8 nucleotides match TRBD1. There are 15 residues in the CDR3. Germline V lookup: CDR1 SQVTM, CDR2 ANQGSEA. The J segment lost 0 bases and the V segment lost 2 bases, leaving 6 bases of the junction unmatched. The CDR3 spells CSVEFAGQVSYEQYF. CDR3 DNA: TGCAGCGTTGAATTTGCGGGACAGGTCTCCTACGAGCAGTACTTC.

Turning to this clone: The sample has other DNA sequences that encode this CDR3 too. The rearrangement links TRBV12-3 or TRBV12-4 to TRBJ1-4; D gene uncertain. The CDR3 contains 12 residues. Trimming removed 3 bases from V and 11 bases from J, with 10 bases in between. The CDR3 coding sequence is TGTGCCAGCAGTTTGAGAGGCGAGAAACTGTTTTTT. It is translated as CASSLRGEKLFF.

The rearrangement uses TRBV11-2 and TRBJ2-2; D gene unclear. The CDR3 sequence is 12 residues long. Trimming cost V 3 bases and J 7 bases, with 6 bases left between them. Per the germline V gene, CDR1 is SGHAT and CDR2 is FQNNGV. The CDR3 region has the DNA TGTGCCAGCAGCTTTGACATCGGGGAGCTGTTTTTT. Translating gives CASSFDIGELFF.

The chain joins TRBV10-3 to TRBJ1-6; TRBD1 might be the D (5 bases). This CDR3 contains 14 residues. V was trimmed by 0 bases and J by 9 bases, leaving 9 bases between them. Germline-derived CDR1 and CDR2 are ENHRY and SYGVKD. Written as DNA, the CDR3 is TGTGCCATCAGTGAGTCGCGTCAGGGTTCACCCCTCCACTTT. Translated: CAISESRQGSPLHF.

The chain couples TRBV5-6 to TRBJ1-6; D might be TRBD1 (5 bases). The CDR3 has 16 amino acids. The germline V and J ends were trimmed by 3 bases and 10 bases, with 20 bases remaining between them. The germline V gene has CDR1 SGHDT and CDR2 YYEEEE. The CDR3 bases are TGTGCCAGCAGCTCACGCGGGGCGCAGGGTCTCTCACCCCTCCACTTT. It codes for CASSSRGAQGLSPLHF. The entire variable domain, with the rest obtained from reference TRBV5-6 and TRBJ1-6, is as follows: DAGVTQSPTHLIKTRGQQVTLRCSPKSGHDTVSWYQQALGQGPQFIFQYYEEEERQRGNFPDRFSGHQFPNYSSELNVNALLLGDSALYLCASSSRGAQGLSPLHFGNGTRLTVT.

CDR3 amino acids: CASSFTAGGEYEQYF. The CDR3 coding sequence is TGTGCCAGCAGTTTCACAGCAGGGGGCGAGTACGAGCAGTACTTC. The chain joins TRBV27 to TRBJ2-7; 8 nucleotides align to TRBD1. Germline CDR1 and CDR2: MNHEY and SMNVEV (reference sequence). The J segment lost 4 bases and the V segment lost 3 bases, leaving 8 bases of the junction unmatched. CDR3 size: 15 residues.

The CDR3 DNA sequence: TGTGCCAGCAGCCCAACCGGTGACAGGGGTGTTGATCAGCCCCAGCATTTT. Protein product: CASSPTGDRGVDQPQHF. The chain recombines TRBV7-9 with TRBJ1-5, with 8 bases identical to TRBD1. J gave up 5 bases and V 5 bases, and 14 bases lay outside the gene matches. The CDR3 length is 17 residues. Germline CDR1 SEHNR, CDR2 FQNEAQ (reference sequence).

The chain links TRBV7-2 to TRBJ2-3; TRBD2 might be the D (5 bases). V lost 1 base to trimming and J lost 5 bases, with 19 bases between them. The CDR3 covers 17 residues. CDR1 SGHTA and CDR2 FQGNSA come from the germline V gene. The chain's CDR3 is CASSLDLLGRRGDTQYF. Written as DNA, the CDR3 is TGTGCCAGCAGCTTAGATCTGTTGGGGAGAAGAGGAGATACGCAGTATTTT.

The genes are TRBV10-3 and TRBJ1-6; 7 bases match TRBD1. Looked up from germline, CDR1 is ENHRY and CDR2 is SYGVKD. The CDR3 extends over 15 amino acids. After removal of 0 bases from V and 8 bases from J, the junction contained 4 bases not matched to a gene. The chain's CDR3 is CAISESGQGDSPLHF. The CDR3 region has the DNA TGTGCCATCAGTGAGTCGGGGCAGGGGGATTCACCCCTCCACTTT.

This chain links TRBV6-5 with TRBJ1-6; unclear D gene. The V end lost 6 bases, the J end lost 8 bases, and 14 bases lay between the germline ends. CDR1 and CDR2 (germline): MNHEY, SVGAGI. CDR3 size: 14 residues. CDR3 protein: CASRRRADYSPLHF. The CDR3 coding sequence is TGTGCCAGCAGGCGGAGGGCCGACTATTCACCCCTCCACTTT.

Only one count was recorded for this clone. The chain recombines TRBV5-6 with TRBJ1-6; 7 bases align to TRBD1. The CDR3 is made up of 14 amino acids. V dropped 6 bases and J dropped 6; count of bases not matched to a gene: 6. In germline, CDR1 is SGHDT, CDR2 YYEEEE. The CDR3 reads CASMRGLGNSPLHF. CDR3 DNA: TGTGCCAGCATGAGGGGGCTGGGTAATTCACCCCTCCACTTT.

This clone was seen at least ten times. The sample has other DNA sequences that encode this CDR3 too. The J gene is TRBJ1-1, the V gene TRBV5-1; D gene unclear. Germline V CDR1 and CDR2: SGHRS, YFSETQ. V was clipped by 5 bases and J by 1 base, with 12 bases between them. The CDR3 consists of 14 residues. The CDR3 is CASSRSGENTEAFF. Here the CDR3 DNA reads TGCGCCAGCAGTAGGTCGGGTGAGAACACTGAAGCTTTCTTT.

The V gene is TRBV5-1, the J gene TRBJ2-7; 9 nucleotides match TRBD1. This CDR3 is built from 13 residues. V trimming: 3 bases; J trimming: 3 bases; junction bases outside the gene matches: 1. CDR1 and CDR2 (germline): SGHRS, YFSETQ. CDR3 sequence reads: CASSWDRVYEQYF. As DNA, the CDR3 is TGCGCCAGCAGCTGGGACAGGGTCTACGAGCAGTACTTC. Together with reference TRBV5-1 and TRBJ2-7, the CDR3 gives the full variable domain: KAGVTQTPRYLIKTRGQQVTLSCSPISGHRSVSWYQQTPGQGLQFLFEYFSETQRNKGNFPGRFSGRQFSNSRSEMNVSTLELGDSALYLCASSWDRVYEQYFGPGTRLTVT.

This chain connects TRBV7-2 to TRBJ2-7, with 16 bases matching TRBD2. Germline-derived CDR1 and CDR2 are SGHTA and FQGNSA. After removal of 6 bases from V and 3 bases from J, the junction contained 11 bases not matched to a gene. The CDR3 runs 18 residues. CDR3 sequence (DNA): TGTGCCAGCAGTAAAAGGGGACTAGCGGGGGGGCTTCTCTACGAGCAGTACTTC. This codes for CASSKRGLAGGLLYEQYF. Combining the CDR3 with reference TRBV7-2 and TRBJ2-7 gives the whole variable domain GAGVSQSPSNKVTEKGKDVELRCDPISGHTALYWYRQSLGQGLEFLIYFQGNSAPDKSGLPSDRFSAERTGGSVSTLTIQRTQQEDSAVYLCASSKRGLAGGLLYEQYFGPGTRLTVT.

This rearrangement joins TRBV10-3 to TRBJ1-1, with D possibly TRBD1 on 5 matching bases. Germline values: CDR1 ENHRY, CDR2 SYGVKD. The CDR3 has 14 residues. Trimming cost V 2 bases and J 4 bases, with 11 bases left between them. This CDR3 reads CAISERNRSTEAFF. CDR3 bases: TGTGCCATCAGTGAGAGGAACAGGAGCACTGAAGCTTTCTTT.

This rearrangement joins TRBV7-2 to TRBJ2-7; 11 nucleotides agree with TRBD2. This CDR3 has 16 amino acids. Trimming took 2 bases from V and 7 from J; bases not matched to a gene: 10. The germline V gene encodes CDR1 SGHTA and CDR2 FQGNSA. The chain's CDR3 is CASSLSTTSGVREQYF. In nucleotides, the CDR3 is TGTGCCAGCAGCTTAAGTACGACTAGCGGGGTACGGGAGCAGTACTTC.

The chain recombines TRBV5-1 with TRBJ1-6, with D possibly being TRBD1 (5 bases). V dropped 0 bases and J dropped 8 bases, with 15 bases sitting between them. The CDR3 covers 16 residues. Germline V gives CDR1 SGHRS, CDR2 YFSETQ. In DNA, the CDR3 is TGCGCCAGCAGCTTGGCCTATAGGGGTCGTGATTCACCCCTCCACTTT. Translating gives CASSLAYRGRDSPLHF.

This clone was seen a few times. The rearrangement joins TRBV29-1 to TRBJ1-2; D call uncertain. Trimming took off 4 bases at V and 5 bases at J, with 14 bases between the two ends. The CDR3 is made up of 13 amino acids. Germline V gives CDR1 SQVTM, CDR2 ANQGSEA. This CDR3 reads CSVVTGYGYGYTF. The CDR3 nucleotides read TGCAGCGTTGTCACGGGGTATGGGTATGGCTACACCTTC. Using reference TRBV29-1 and TRBJ1-2 for the parts outside the CDR3, the full variable domain is SAVISQKPSRDICQRGTSLTIQCQVDSQVTMMFWYRQQPGQSLTLIATANQGSEATYESGFVIDKFPISRPNLTFSTLTVSNMSPEDSSIYLCSVVTGYGYGYTFGSGTRLTVV.

This clone was seen a handful of times. The chain employs TRBV6-1 and TRBJ2-7; 11 bases align to TRBD2. V lost 3 bases and J lost 1; bases outside the gene matches: 5. Germline V lookup: CDR1 MNHNS, CDR2 SASEGT. This CDR3 region has 16 residues. In DNA, the CDR3 is TGTGCCAGCAGTGACCCACGACTAGCGGGGTCCTACGAGCAGTACTTC. It encodes CASSDPRLAGSYEQYF.

The J gene is TRBJ1-2, the V gene TRBV5-6; D possibly corresponds to TRBD1 (6 bases). Trimming took off 4 bases at V and 1 base at J, with 11 bases between the two ends. Germline V gives CDR1 SGHDT, CDR2 YYEEEE. The CDR3 totals 14 residues. The CDR3 bases are TGTGCCAGCAGCCCAGCAGGGGATAACTATGGCTACACCTTC. It specifies CASSPAGDNYGYTF.

This clone was detected ten times or more. This chain links TRBV5-5 with TRBJ1-4; 7 bases align to TRBD1. V lost 4 bases and J lost 1; bases outside the gene matches: 7. Per the germline V gene, CDR1 is SGHKS and CDR2 is YYEKEE (reference sequence). This CDR3 is built from 16 residues. CDR3 in DNA: TGTGCCAGCAGCATAGGGACAGTTCAAACTAATGAAAAACTGTTTTTT. It is translated as CASSIGTVQTNEKLFF.

V gene TRBV4-1 combines with J gene TRBJ1-4; D gene ambiguous. The CDR3 runs to 16 residues. The V end was cut by 0 bases, the J end by 5 bases, with 13 bases between. Germline V gives CDR1 MGHRA, CDR2 YSYEKL. The CDR3: CASSQDESSANEKLFF. The DNA for the CDR3 is TGCGCCAGCAGCCAAGATGAATCGTCCGCGAATGAAAAACTGTTTTTT.

This clone was seen only a few times. The chain is built from TRBV18 and TRBJ1-4; weak D call: TRBD1 (6 bases). This CDR3 has 16 residues. V lost 3 bases to trimming and J lost 6 bases, with 17 bases between them. Germline V gene lookup returns CDR1 KGHSH and CDR2 LQKENI. Here the CDR3 DNA reads TGTGCCAGCTCACCCATACAGGGAAGGGTTGATGAAAAACTGTTTTTT. Protein: CASSPIQGRVDEKLFF.

This chain links TRBV21-1 with TRBJ1-2; the table gives TRBD1 as D, unverified against the DNA. TRBV21-1 is a pseudogene locus. The CDR3 length is 16 residues. CDR3 region: CASSKRTQPEPYGYTF. CDR3 bases: TGTGCCAGCAGCAAACGGACACAGCCAGAACCCTATGGCTACACCTTC.

This clone was seen once. CDR3 sequence: CASSLVPGQGIYGYTF. CDR3 in DNA: TGTGCCAGCAGCTTGGTCCCGGGACAGGGAATCTATGGCTACACCTTC. The chain combines TRBV7-2 with TRBJ1-2, with 9 bases aligning to TRBD1. V gave up 3 bases and J gave up 4 bases; unmatched junction bases: 9. Germline CDR1 SGHTA, CDR2 FQGNSA. This CDR3 spans 16 amino acids.

The chain joins TRBV30 to TRBJ2-7; TRBD2 aligns across 11 bases. The CDR3 is 16 amino acids. Trimming cost V 0 bases and J 2 bases; bases outside gene matches: 6. The germline V gene encodes CDR1 GTSNPN and CDR2 SVGIG (reference sequence). CDR3 DNA sequence: TGTGCCTGGAGTGTAGGGCTAGCGGGGGGCCCCTACGAGCAGTACTTC. This translates into CAWSVGLAGGPYEQYF.

This chain links TRBV7-2 with TRBJ2-1; 7 positions match TRBD1. Germline assignment: CDR1 SGHTA and CDR2 FQGNSA. After removal of 5 bases from V and 4 bases from J, the junction contained 5 bases not matched to a gene. This CDR3 region has 14 residues. The CDR3: CASSKTGAYNEQFF. CDR3 DNA sequence: TGTGCCAGCAGCAAAACAGGGGCTTACAATGAGCAGTTCTTC.

The chain uses TRBV5-4 and TRBJ2-1, with 10 bases identical to TRBD1. CDR1 and CDR2 from the germline V gene are SGHNT and YYREEE (reference sequence). Unmatched junction bases numbered 4, after V lost 4 bases and J lost 6 bases. This CDR3 contains 14 residues. CDR3 DNA sequence: TGTGCCAGCAGCCCCGGACAGGGGGTCAATGAGCAGTTCTTC. Amino acids: CASSPGQGVNEQFF.

This clone has only a few counts. J is TRBJ1-1 and V is TRBV4-2, with D possibly being TRBD1 (6 bases). Trimming pared 4 bases from V and 4 bases from J, leaving 16 bases between. Germline CDR1 is LGHNA and CDR2 is YNFKEQ. CDR3 size: 15 residues. The CDR3 DNA sequence: TGTGCCAGCAGCCCCTCTCAACAGGGTTTCACTGAAGCTTTCTTT. Protein sequence: CASSPSQQGFTEAFF.